These T cell receptor beta chains were read from a single sample in a study of T cells in localized non-small cell lung cancer. TCRdb's table, derived via immunoSEQ multiplex PCR, lists solely in-frame clones and lacks some. Seen here are 370 or so clones, about 25% observed once, and the top ten hold about 20%. The material sequenced was lung tumor tissue, taken before any cancer treatment. These receptors came from a man aged 35-75 years with stage III squamous cell lung carcinoma. Both conserved end residues are part of each CDR3. D genes are given only for firm matches. Clone size appears in some rows only: once, few, many, or a class for an expanded clone.

-	TRBV11-3	-	TRBJ2-5	CASSPGAHNQETQYF	TGTGCCAGCAGCCCTGGGGCGCACAACCAAGAGACCCAGTACTTC
few	TRBV11-3	TRBD1	TRBJ1-6	CASSRRDRANSPLHF	TGTGCCAGCAGCCGCCGGGACAGGGCTAATTCACCCCTCCACTTT
-	TRBV14	-	TRBJ2-5	CASSQDDWHDQETQYF	TGTGCCAGCAGCCAAGATGACTGGCACGACCAAGAGACCCAGTACTTC
-	TRBV16	TRBD1	TRBJ2-7	CASSSDRGHEQYF	TGTGCCAGCAGCTCCGACAGGGGCCACGAGCAGTACTTC
hyperexpanded	TRBV18	TRBD1	TRBJ2-2	CASSPPGGTGELFF	TGTGCCAGCTCACCGCCAGGGGGCACCGGGGAGCTGTTTTTT
-	TRBV28	TRBD1	TRBJ2-7	CASRTPGQGTYEQYF	TGTGCCAGCAGGACTCCGGGACAGGGGACCTACGAGCAGTACTTC
-	TRBV6-8	-	TRBJ1-1	CASSLGGAGPNTEAFF	TGTGCCAGCAGCCTAGGGGGGGCGGGCCCGAACACTGAAGCTTTCTTT
few	TRBV11-3	TRBD2	TRBJ2-1	CASSPGGGGGFLNEQFF	TGTGCCAGCAGCCCAGGTGGTGGCGGGGGGTTTCTCAATGAGCAGTTCTTC
-	TRBV5-1	-	TRBJ2-5	CASSLGGRRSQETQYF	TGCGCCAGCAGCTTGGGTGGGAGGAGGTCTCAAGAGACCCAGTACTTC
-	TRBV6-8	-	TRBJ1-6	CASSYSRSTGNYSPLHF	TGTGCCAGCAGTTACTCGCGATCCACAGGCAATTATTCACCCCTCCACTTT
large	TRBV6-8	-	TRBJ2-3	CASSYSNGATDTQYF	TGTGCCAGCAGTTACTCGAATGGGGCGACAGATACGCAGTATTTT
few	TRBV9	-	TRBJ2-5	CASNKWGGRFQETQYF	TGTGCCAGCAACAAATGGGGGGGGCGCTTCCAAGAGACCCAGTACTTC
medium-sized	TRBV11-3	-	TRBJ1-4	CASSLRREDEKLFF	TGTGCCAGCAGCTTGCGCCGGGAAGATGAAAAACTGTTTTTT
-	TRBV6-8	-	TRBJ1-1	CASSVEGSTEAFF	TGTGCCAGCAGTGTAGAGGGTAGCACTGAAGCTTTCTTT
few	TRBV6-8	-	TRBJ1-5	CASSLRQINQPQHF	TGTGCCAGCAGTCTTCGACAGATAAATCAGCCCCAGCATTTT
-	TRBV19	TRBD2	TRBJ2-3	CASSQRGMGTDTQYF	TGTGCCAGTAGTCAGCGGGGGATGGGCACAGATACGCAGTATTTT
-	TRBV10-2	-	TRBJ1-5	CASSDPFEDQPQHF	TGCGCCAGCAGTGATCCCTTTGAGGATCAGCCCCAGCATTTT
large	TRBV5-1	-	TRBJ1-1	CASSLFSGGNTEAFF	TGCGCCAGCAGCTTGTTCTCGGGGGGGAACACTGAAGCTTTCTTT
large	TRBV11-3	-	TRBJ2-1	CASSLDGIQGTYNEQFF	TGTGCCAGCAGCTTAGACGGGATACAGGGAACCTACAATGAGCAGTTCTTC
large	TRBV9	-	TRBJ1-1	CASSLDSKGNTEAFF	TGTGCCAGCAGCTTGGACTCAAAGGGGAACACTGAAGCTTTCTTT
large	TRBV6-8	TRBD2	TRBJ2-3	CASSFPAGGTDTQYF	TGTGCCAGCAGTTTCCCAGCGGGGGGCACGGATACGCAGTATTTT
few	TRBV6-8	-	TRBJ2-1	CASREGGQYNEQFF	TGTGCCAGCAGAGAGGGAGGACAGTACAATGAGCAGTTCTTC
-	TRBV6-8	TRBD1	TRBJ1-1	CASSYSKGTGVTEAFF	TGTGCCAGCAGTTACTCGAAAGGGACAGGGGTGACTGAAGCTTTCTTT
-	TRBV28	TRBD1	TRBJ1-2	CATRLQGAQGYTF	TGTGCCACCCGATTACAGGGGGCGCAAGGCTACACCTTC
large	TRBV11-3	-	TRBJ2-4	CASSSGEGKGGLAKNIQYF	TGTGCCAGCAGCTCAGGGGAGGGAAAGGGCGGTCTAGCCAAAAACATTCAGTACTTC
large	TRBV6-8	TRBD1	TRBJ1-6	CASSPPGGNSPLHF	TGTGCCAGCAGCCCCCCAGGGGGCAATTCACCCCTCCACTTT
once	TRBV14	-	TRBJ1-6	CASSLTGSYNSPLHF	TGTGCCAGCAGCCTCACAGGATCCTATAATTCACCCCTCCACTTT
few	TRBV6-8	TRBD1	TRBJ1-1	CASSRDRGSLTEAFF	TGTGCCAGCAGTCGCGACAGGGGAAGTCTTACTGAAGCTTTCTTT
few	TRBV29-1	TRBD2	TRBJ2-3	CSVVERGSPDTQYF	TGCAGCGTTGTGGAGCGGGGGTCCCCAGATACGCAGTATTTT
-	TRBV11-3	TRBD2	TRBJ2-1	CASSLLAGGRYNEQFF	TGTGCCAGCAGCTTACTAGCGGGGGGTCGGTACAATGAGCAGTTCTTC
large	TRBV11-3	TRBD2	TRBJ2-1	CASSLPSGLSNEQFF	TGTGCCAGCAGCTTACCTAGCGGCCTGAGCAATGAGCAGTTCTTC
-	TRBV30	-	TRBJ1-6	CAWSVTAARAFSNSPLHF	TGTGCCTGGAGTGTAACGGCAGCGCGTGCCTTCTCGAATTCACCCCTCCACTTT
-	TRBV10-2	-	TRBJ2-2	CASTEEGYTGELFF	TGCGCCAGTACCGAGGAGGGGTACACCGGGGAGCTGTTTTTT
-	TRBV19	-	TRBJ2-5	CASRGRRSSQETQYF	TGTGCCAGTAGGGGTCGGCGTTCTTCCCAAGAGACCCAGTACTTC
hyperexpanded	TRBV11-3	-	TRBJ2-2	CASSFLLNSGELFF	TGTGCCAGCAGCTTCCTCCTAAATTCTGGGGAGCTGTTTTTT
-	TRBV19	-	TRBJ1-5	CASTTRVGSNQPQHF	TGTGCCAGTACCACGCGTGTCGGTAGCAATCAGCCCCAGCATTTT
-	TRBV6-8	-	TRBJ1-6	CASSPRGANSPLHF	TGTGCCAGCAGCCCCCGGGGGGCAAATTCACCCCTCCACTTT
-	TRBV28	-	TRBJ1-1	CASSLSVMNTEAFF	TGTGCCAGCAGTTTATCAGTAATGAACACTGAAGCTTTCTTT
-	TRBV15	-	TRBJ1-6	CATSRSAGGFSPLHF	TGTGCCACCAGCAGATCGGCGGGGGGATTTTCACCCCTCCACTTT
few	TRBV4-1	TRBD1	TRBJ1-6	CASSQVAGTGASPLHF	TGCGCCAGCAGCCAAGTGGCAGGGACAGGTGCTTCACCCCTCCACTTT
few	TRBV11-3	TRBD1	TRBJ1-6	CASSMGQGNSPLHF	TGTGCCAGCAGCATGGGACAGGGGAATTCACCCCTCCACTTT
few	TRBV11-3	-	TRBJ2-2	CASSLRGGTGELFF	TGTGCCAGCAGCCTCCGTGGGGGCACCGGGGAGCTGTTTTTT
-	TRBV18	TRBD2	TRBJ2-1	CASSPPHQRGPSFYNEQFF	TGTGCCAGCTCACCACCGCACCAGCGGGGGCCTTCTTTCTACAATGAGCAGTTCTTC
-	TRBV7-2	TRBD1	TRBJ1-5	CASSRGRNQPQHF	TGTGCCAGCAGCAGGGGGCGGAATCAGCCCCAGCATTTT
-	TRBV28	TRBD2	TRBJ2-2	CASSGTTSGVAGELFF	TGTGCCAGCAGTGGGACCACTAGCGGGGTCGCCGGGGAGCTGTTTTTT
few	TRBV6-8	TRBD2	TRBJ2-3	CASSYALTSGGSTDTQYF	TGTGCCAGCAGTTACGCCCTGACTAGCGGGGGGTCCACAGATACGCAGTATTTT